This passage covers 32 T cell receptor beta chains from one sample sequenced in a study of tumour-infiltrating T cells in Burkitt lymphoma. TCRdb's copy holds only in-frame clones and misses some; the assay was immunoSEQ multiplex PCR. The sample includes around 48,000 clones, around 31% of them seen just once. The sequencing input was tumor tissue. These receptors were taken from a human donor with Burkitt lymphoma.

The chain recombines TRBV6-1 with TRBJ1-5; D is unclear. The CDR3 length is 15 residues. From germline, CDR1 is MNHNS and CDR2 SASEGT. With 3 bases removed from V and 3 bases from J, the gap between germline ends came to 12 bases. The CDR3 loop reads CASSDGDGLNQPQHF. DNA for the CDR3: TGTGCCAGCAGTGACGGGGATGGGCTCAATCAGCCCCAGCATTTT.

CDR3 sequence reads: CASSLRTSATGELFF. As DNA, the CDR3 is TGCGCCAGCAGCTTGAGGACGAGTGCCACCGGGGAGCTGTTTTTT. This chain links TRBV5-1 with TRBJ2-2; D call uncertain. Looked up from germline, CDR1 is SGHRS and CDR2 is YFSETQ. The CDR3 is 15 amino acids. Between the trimmed V and J ends, which lost 1 base and 4 bases, there was a span of 11 bases.

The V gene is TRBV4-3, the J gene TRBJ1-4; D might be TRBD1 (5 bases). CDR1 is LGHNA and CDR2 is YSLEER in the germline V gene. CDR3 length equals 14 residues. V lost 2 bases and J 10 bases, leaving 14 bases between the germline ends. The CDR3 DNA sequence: TGCGCCAGCAGCCAACGGCTGGGGCGAGGAAAACTGTTTTTT. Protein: CASSQRLGRGKLFF.

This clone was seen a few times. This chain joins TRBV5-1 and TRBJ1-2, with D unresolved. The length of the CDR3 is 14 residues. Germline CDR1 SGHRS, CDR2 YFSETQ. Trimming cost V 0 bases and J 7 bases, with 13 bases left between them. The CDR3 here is CASSLANSGRGYTF. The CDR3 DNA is TGCGCCAGCAGCTTGGCCAACTCCGGACGTGGCTACACCTTC.

The CDR3 reads CASSIGGPQPQHF. Here the CDR3 DNA reads TGTGCCAGTAGTATCGGGGGACCTCAGCCCCAGCATTTT. This chain links TRBV19 with TRBJ1-5, with D possibly matching TRBD1 (5 bases). Germline CDR1 reads LNHDA; CDR2 reads SQIVND (reference sequence). This CDR3 is built from 13 residues. V lost 3 bases and J 6 bases, leaving 9 bases between the germline ends.

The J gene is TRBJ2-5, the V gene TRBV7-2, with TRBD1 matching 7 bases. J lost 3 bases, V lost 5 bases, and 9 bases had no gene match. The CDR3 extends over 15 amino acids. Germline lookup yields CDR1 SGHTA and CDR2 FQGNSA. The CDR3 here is CASSPRTGREETQYF. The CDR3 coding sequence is TGTGCCAGCAGCCCCAGGACAGGCCGCGAAGAGACCCAGTACTTC.

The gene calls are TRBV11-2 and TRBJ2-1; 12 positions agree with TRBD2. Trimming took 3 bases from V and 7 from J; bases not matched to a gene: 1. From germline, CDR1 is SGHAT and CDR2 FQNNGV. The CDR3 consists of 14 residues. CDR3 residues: CASSFGLAGNEQFF. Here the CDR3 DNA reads TGTGCCAGCAGCTTTGGACTAGCGGGGAATGAGCAGTTCTTC.

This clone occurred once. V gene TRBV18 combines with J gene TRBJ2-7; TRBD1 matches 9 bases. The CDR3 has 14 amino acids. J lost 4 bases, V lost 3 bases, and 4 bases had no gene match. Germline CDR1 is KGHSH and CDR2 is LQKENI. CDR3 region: CASSPGQGSYEQYF. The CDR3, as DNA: TGTGCCAGCTCACCGGGACAGGGTTCGTACGAGCAGTACTTC.

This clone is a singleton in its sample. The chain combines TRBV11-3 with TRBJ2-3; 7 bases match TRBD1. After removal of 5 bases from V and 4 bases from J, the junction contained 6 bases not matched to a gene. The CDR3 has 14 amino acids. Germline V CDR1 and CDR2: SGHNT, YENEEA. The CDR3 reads CASSPGQISDTQYF. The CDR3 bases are TGTGCCAGCAGCCCGGGACAGATTTCAGATACGCAGTATTTT.

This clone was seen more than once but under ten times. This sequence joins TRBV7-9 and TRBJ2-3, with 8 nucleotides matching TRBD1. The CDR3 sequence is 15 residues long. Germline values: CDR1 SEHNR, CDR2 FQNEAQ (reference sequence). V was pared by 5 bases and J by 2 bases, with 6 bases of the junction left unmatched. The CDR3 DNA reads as TGTGCCAGCAGCCCCCGGGACAGGCTCACAGATACGCAGTATTTT. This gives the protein CASSPRDRLTDTQYF.

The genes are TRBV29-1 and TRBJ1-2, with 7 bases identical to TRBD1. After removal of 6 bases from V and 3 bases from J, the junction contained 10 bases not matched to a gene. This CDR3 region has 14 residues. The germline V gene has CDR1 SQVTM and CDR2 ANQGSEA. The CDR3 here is CSVARQGLDYGYTF. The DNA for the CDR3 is TGCAGCGTCGCCCGACAGGGTTTGGACTATGGCTACACCTTC.

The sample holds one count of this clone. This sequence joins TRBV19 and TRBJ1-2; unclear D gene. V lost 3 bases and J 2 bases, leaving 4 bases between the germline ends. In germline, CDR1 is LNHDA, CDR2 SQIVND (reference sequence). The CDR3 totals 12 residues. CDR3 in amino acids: CASSITNYGYTF. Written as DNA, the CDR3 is TGTGCCAGTAGTATCACGAACTATGGCTACACCTTC.

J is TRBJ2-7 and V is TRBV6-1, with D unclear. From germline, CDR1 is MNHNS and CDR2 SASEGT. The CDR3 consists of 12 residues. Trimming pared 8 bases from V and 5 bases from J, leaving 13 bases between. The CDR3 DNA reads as TGTGCCAGCCGACGGACCGTCCACGAGCAGTACTTC. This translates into CASRRTVHEQYF.

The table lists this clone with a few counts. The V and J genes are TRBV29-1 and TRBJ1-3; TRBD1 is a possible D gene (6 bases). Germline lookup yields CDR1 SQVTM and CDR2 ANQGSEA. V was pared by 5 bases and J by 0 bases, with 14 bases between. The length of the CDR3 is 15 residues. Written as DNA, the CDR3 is TGCAGCGTTCAAACCGGGACAAACTCTGGAAACACCATATATTTT. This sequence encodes CSVQTGTNSGNTIYF.

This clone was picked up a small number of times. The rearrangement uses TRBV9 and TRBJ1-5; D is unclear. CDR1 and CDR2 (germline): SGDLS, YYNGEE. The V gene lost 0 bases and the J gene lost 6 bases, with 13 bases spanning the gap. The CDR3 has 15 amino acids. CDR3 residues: CASSVDGRAGQPQHF. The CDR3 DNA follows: TGTGCCAGCAGCGTAGATGGGAGGGCGGGTCAGCCCCAGCATTTT.

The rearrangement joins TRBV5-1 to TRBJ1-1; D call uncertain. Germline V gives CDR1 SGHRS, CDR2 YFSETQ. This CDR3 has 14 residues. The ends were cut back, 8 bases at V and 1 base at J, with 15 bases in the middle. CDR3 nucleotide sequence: TGCGCCAGTCGTTCGGGCGGGGAGAACACTGAAGCTTTCTTT. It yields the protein CASRSGGENTEAFF.

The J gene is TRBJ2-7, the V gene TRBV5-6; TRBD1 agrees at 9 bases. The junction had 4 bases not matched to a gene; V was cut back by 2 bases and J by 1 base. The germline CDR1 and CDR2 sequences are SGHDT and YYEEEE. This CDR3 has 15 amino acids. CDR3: CASSFRQGGSYEQYF. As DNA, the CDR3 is TGTGCCAGCAGCTTTCGACAGGGGGGATCCTACGAGCAGTACTTC.

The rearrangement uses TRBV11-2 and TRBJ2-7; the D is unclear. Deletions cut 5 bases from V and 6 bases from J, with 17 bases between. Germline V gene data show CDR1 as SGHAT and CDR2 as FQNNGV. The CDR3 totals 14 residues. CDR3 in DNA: TGTGCCAGCAGCCTCGACCTGGCGTACTGCGAGCAGTACTTC. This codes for CASSLDLAYCEQYF. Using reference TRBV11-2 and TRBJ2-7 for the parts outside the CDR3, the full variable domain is EAGVAQSPRYKIIEKRQSVAFWCNPISGHATLYWYQQILGQGPKLLIQFQNNGVVDDSQLPKDRFSAERLKGVDSTLKIQPAKLEDSAVYLCASSLDLAYCEQYFGPGTRLTVT.

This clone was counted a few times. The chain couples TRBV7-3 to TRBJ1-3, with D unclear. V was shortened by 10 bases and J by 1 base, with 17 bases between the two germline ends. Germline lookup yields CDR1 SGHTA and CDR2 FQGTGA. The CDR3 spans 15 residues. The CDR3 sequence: CAIPLPDGSGNTIYF. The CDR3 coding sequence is TGTGCCATCCCCCTTCCCGACGGATCTGGAAACACCATATATTTT.

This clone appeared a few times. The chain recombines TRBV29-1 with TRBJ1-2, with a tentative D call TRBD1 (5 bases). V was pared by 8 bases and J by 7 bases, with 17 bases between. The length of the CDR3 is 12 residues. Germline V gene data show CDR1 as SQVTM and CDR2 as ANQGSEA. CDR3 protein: CSLGTGSGGYTF. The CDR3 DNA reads TGCAGCCTGGGGACGGGGAGCGGTGGCTACACCTTC.

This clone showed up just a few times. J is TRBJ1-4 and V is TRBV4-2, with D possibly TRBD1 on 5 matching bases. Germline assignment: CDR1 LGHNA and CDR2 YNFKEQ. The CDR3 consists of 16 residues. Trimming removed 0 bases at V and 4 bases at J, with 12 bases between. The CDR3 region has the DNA TGTGCCAGCAGCCAAGATCCGGGGCAGGTTAATGAAAAACTGTTTTTT. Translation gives CASSQDPGQVNEKLFF.

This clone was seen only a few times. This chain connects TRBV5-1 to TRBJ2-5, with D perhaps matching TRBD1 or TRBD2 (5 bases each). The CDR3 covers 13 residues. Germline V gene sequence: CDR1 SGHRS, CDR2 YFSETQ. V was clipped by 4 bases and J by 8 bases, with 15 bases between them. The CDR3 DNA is TGCGCCAGCAGCCCCGGGACGGAGTTTACCCAGTACTTC. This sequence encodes CASSPGTEFTQYF.

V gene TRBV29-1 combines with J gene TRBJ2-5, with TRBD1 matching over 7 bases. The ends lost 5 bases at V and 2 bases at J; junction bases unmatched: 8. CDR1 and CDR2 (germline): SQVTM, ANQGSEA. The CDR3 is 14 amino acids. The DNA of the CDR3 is TGCAGCGTTCTGGCTCCGGGACAGCAAGAGACCCAGTACTTC. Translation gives CSVLAPGQQETQYF.

CDR3: CASSLTLGGPEAFF. In nucleotides, the CDR3 is TGCGCCAGCAGTTTGACTTTGGGTGGGCCTGAAGCTTTCTTT. This chain joins TRBV10-1 and TRBJ1-1; D is unresolved. V was shortened by 5 bases and J by 6 bases, with 16 bases between the two germline ends. The CDR3 extends over 14 amino acids. The germline CDR1 and CDR2 sequences are WNHNN and SYGVQD (reference sequence).

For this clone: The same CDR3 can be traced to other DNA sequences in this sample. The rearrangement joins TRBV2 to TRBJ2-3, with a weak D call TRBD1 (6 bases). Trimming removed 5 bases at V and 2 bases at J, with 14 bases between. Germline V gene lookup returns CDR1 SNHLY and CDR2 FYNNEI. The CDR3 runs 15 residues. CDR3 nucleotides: TGTGCCAGCAGTAGTGAGACAGGTTCCACAGATACGCAGTATTTT. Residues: CASSSETGSTDTQYF. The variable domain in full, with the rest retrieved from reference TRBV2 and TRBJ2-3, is EPEVTQTPSHQVTQMGQEVILRCVPISNHLYFYWYRQILGQKVEFLVSFYNNEISEKSEIFDDQFSVERPDGSNFTLKIRSTKLEDSAMYFCASSSETGSTDTQYFGPGTRLTVL.

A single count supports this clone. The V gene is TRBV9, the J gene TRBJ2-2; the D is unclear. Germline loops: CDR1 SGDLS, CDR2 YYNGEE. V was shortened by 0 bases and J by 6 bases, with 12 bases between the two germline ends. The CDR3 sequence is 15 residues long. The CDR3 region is CASSVEPGGPGELFF. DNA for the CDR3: TGTGCCAGCAGCGTAGAACCCGGTGGGCCCGGGGAGCTGTTTTTT.

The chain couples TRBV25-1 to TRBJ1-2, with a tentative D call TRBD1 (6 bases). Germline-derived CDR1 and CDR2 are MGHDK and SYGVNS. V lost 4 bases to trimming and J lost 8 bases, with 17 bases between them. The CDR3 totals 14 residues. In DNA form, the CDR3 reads TGTGCCAGCAGTGGGCACACAGGGTTAGGAGGCTACACCTTC. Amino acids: CASSGHTGLGGYTF.

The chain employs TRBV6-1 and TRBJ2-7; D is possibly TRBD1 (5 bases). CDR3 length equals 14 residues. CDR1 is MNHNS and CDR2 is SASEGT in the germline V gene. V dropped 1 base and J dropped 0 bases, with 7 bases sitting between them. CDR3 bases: TGTGCCAGCAGTGAAGTAACAGGCTCCTACGAGCAGTACTTC. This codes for CASSEVTGSYEQYF.

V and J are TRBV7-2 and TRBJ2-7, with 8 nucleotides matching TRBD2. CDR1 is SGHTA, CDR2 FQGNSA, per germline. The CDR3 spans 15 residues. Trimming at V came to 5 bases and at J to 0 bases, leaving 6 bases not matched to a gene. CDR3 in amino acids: CASSRIAGSSYEQYF. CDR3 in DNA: TGTGCCAGCAGCCGAATAGCGGGGAGCTCCTACGAGCAGTACTTC. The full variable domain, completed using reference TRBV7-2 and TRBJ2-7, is GAGVSQSPSNKVTEKGKDVELRCDPISGHTALYWYRQSLGQGLEFLIYFQGNSAPDKSGLPSDRFSAERTGGSVSTLTIQRTQQEDSAVYLCASSRIAGSSYEQYFGPGTRLTVT.

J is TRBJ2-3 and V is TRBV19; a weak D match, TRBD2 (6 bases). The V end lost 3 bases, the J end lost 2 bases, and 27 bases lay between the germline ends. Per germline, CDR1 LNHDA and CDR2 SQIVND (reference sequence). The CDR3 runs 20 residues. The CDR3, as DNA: TGTGCCAGTAGTATCCAGAACACCATATTGGCCGGCGGGATCACAGATACGCAGTATTTT. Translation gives CASSIQNTILAGGITDTQYF.

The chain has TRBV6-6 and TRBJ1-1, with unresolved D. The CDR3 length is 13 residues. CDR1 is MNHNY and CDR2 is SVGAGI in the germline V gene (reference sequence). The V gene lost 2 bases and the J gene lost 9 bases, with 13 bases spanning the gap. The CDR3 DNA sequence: TGTGCCAGCAGTTACCCCGATGGTCCTAAAGCTTTCTTT. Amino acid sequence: CASSYPDGPKAFF.

The CDR3 DNA sequence: TGTGCCAGCTCCTCGGACAGGGGAAGCGGAGAGACCCAGTACTTC. Its translation: CASSSDRGSGETQYF. The V call is TRBV7-9, the J call TRBJ2-5, with 9 nucleotides matching TRBD1. The CDR3 covers 15 residues. Germline V gene lookup returns CDR1 SEHNR and CDR2 FQNEAQ (reference sequence). V trimming: 8 bases; J trimming: 4 bases; junction bases outside the gene matches: 11.